This T cell receptor (beta chain) was documented in a study of CD8 T cells in ankylosing spondylitis (TCRdb year 2017). Context from the whole study: T cell receptor beta repertoires were profiled in healthy donors and ankylosing spondylitis patients so that disease-linked TCR variants could be found. Peripheral blood was sampled, and synovial fluid was additionally collected from ankylosing spondylitis patients. The whole study cohort included 85 to 120 healthy donors and 20 to 30 ankylosing spondylitis patients. What the authors observed across the whole study: The disease-linked clones showed a CD8+ phenotype and occurred at relatively low frequencies in peripheral blood. According to the report, matched synovial fluid samples from ankylosing spondylitis patients were significantly enriched for the disease-linked clones. Some motif variants were previously reported in synovial fluid and blood of reactive arthritis patients, suggesting common disease-initiation mechanisms. A TCR beta motif made up of roughly eight highly homologous amino acid variants appeared to be characteristic of blood from ankylosing spondylitis patients.

With respect to this clonotype: The target of this receptor is not known. No base quality values were provided; no much bigger clone lies one nucleotide off.

Trimming removed 1 base from V and 8 bases from J, leaving 12 bases between the germline ends. Taken from the germline V gene, the CDR1 and CDR2 loops are SGHRS and YFSETQ. The CDR3, from cysteine to phenylalanine, totals 13 residues. Of all the DNA, just the CDR3 is kept, 39 bases in frame from base 1. Sequencing used an Illumina HiSeq 2500. Quantitative 5'-RACE with molecular barcodes was used to prepare TCR beta libraries. In the authors' own workflow: To identify disease-linked TCR variants, a new computational method was used, one built on a probabilistic model of VDJ rearrangement. The raw public data were reprocessed by TCRdb itself: fastp quality trimming at Q25, MiXCR clonotype calling, in-frame beta chains only. Here each entry gathers all rows of one CDR3 protein and keeps the most common genes and DNA. The authors' filters were not applied to this entry. The sample includes a few hundred thousand distinct CDR3 sequences, with roughly a sixth observed a single time. Just over 1% of the sample goes to the ten largest clones.

This receptor was obtained from a male donor with ankylosing spondylitis. What was sequenced was blood, either unsorted or a sorted T cell fraction (not recorded which). The chain employs TRBV5-1 and TRBJ1-2, with TRBD1 perhaps the D gene, on 6 matching bases. The sequenced DNA: TGCGCCAGCAGCTTGTCCCGGGGGCTCGGCTACACCTTC. Translated, this is CASSLSRGLGYTF.